The source of this T cell receptor beta chain is a study of post-analysis software for immune sequencing data. As for the study in general: Relapsing-remitting, secondary progressive and progressive-relapsing multiple sclerosis courses were included.

Notes on the study in general: Multiple sclerosis patients had significantly lower normalized Chao1 diversity than controls. The F measure placed samples prepared in the same batch into strongly shared clusters. About five TRBV segments occurring more often in patients than controls included TRBV5-6, TRBV5-1 and TRBV20-1.

In regard to this clonotype: Antigen specificity is unknown.

Unique molecular identifiers featured in each of the TCR beta cDNA libraries. Approximately 500,000 cDNA molecules were obtained per 1 to 10 million input T cells. MiXCR, run by TCRdb on the PCR reads, gives a single entry per CDR3 protein. The profile shows a few hundred thousand distinct CDR3 sequences, 30% to 45% of them singletons. Germline V gives CDR1 MNHNS, CDR2 SASEGT. V lost 4 bases and J 2 bases, leaving 0 bases between the germline ends. The CDR3 is 11 amino acids. This sequence joins TRBV6-1 and TRBJ1-5, with D uncertain. The source is a girl between 5 and 17 years old with multiple sclerosis. The sequencing sample was made of blood. The CDR3 coding sequence is TGTGCCAGCAGTGGCAATCAGCCCCAGCATTTT. Translated: CASSGNQPQHF.